This TCR beta chain was found in a study of T cell repertoires in cytomegalovirus infection. Turning to the study itself: Peptides in the study included HLA-C-restricted and HLA-B-restricted CMV epitopes. In public TCR beta signatures, there were indications of both CMV infection and matching HLA type. The study's findings and limits: What dominated the ex vivo response were HLA-C-restricted CMV-specific TCR beta clonotypes.

TCRdb re-analysed the reads in MiXCR, keeping a single row per CDR3 protein. The sample has roughly 90,000 distinct CDR3 sequences, 25% to 30% seen once; the top ten hold around 68%. About this clonotype itself: The antigen is not known.

V lost 8 bases and J lost 0, with 7 bases in between. This CDR3 is built from 12 residues. Germline CDR1 and CDR2: MNHNY and SVGAGI (reference sequence). Material: CD8+ T cells from cultured PBMCs, obtained from culture after CMV antigen stimulation. The gene calls are TRBV6-6 and TRBJ1-1; TRBD1 might be the D (5 bases). This receptor was identified in a human donor in good health (CMV status not recorded). Some clones in this sample may be carry-over from other donors' samples. The CDR3 sequence: CASLRVNTEAFF. As DNA, the CDR3 is TGTGCCAGCCTCAGGGTGAACACTGAAGCTTTCTTT.